The sample holds many counts of the clone carrying this TCR beta chain. TCR beta CDR3 regions were amplified from RNA transcripts. A first-round RT-PCR of the TCR CDR3 used the HTBI primer set. TCRdb used MiXCR to reprocess the multiplex PCR reads, holding one entry per CDR3 protein. Of more than 300,000 distinct CDR3 sequences listed, about 15% are singletons. This sample was taken from a study of T cells in Graves' hyperthyroidism and ophthalmopathy. Together with thyroid ultrasound, orbital computed tomography, serum thyroxine and TRAb, clinical symptoms were used for diagnoses. Germline V gene sequence: CDR1 SNHLY, CDR2 FYNNEI. After removal of 3 bases from V and 10 bases from J, the junction contained 6 bases not matched to a gene. There are 15 residues in the CDR3.

The sample was blood. The V gene is TRBV2, the J gene TRBJ1-6, with 10 bases identical to TRBD1. The sequence was obtained from a woman under 40 with Graves' ophthalmopathy. CDR3 bases: TGTGCCAGCAGTGACCGGGACAGGGGAGGCTCACCCCTCCACTTT. It translates to CASSDRDRGGSPLHF.